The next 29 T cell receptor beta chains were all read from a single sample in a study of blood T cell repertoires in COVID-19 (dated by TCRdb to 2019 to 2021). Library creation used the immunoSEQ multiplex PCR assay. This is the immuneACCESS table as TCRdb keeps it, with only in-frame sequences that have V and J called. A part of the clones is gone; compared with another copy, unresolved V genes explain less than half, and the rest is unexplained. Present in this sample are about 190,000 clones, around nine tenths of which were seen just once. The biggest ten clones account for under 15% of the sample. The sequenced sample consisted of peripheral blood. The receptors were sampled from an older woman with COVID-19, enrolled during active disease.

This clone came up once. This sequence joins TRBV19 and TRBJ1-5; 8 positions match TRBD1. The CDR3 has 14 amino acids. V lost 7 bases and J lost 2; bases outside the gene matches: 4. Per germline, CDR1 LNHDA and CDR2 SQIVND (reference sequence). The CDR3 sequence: CASMSTGGNQPQHF. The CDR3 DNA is TGTGCCAGTATGTCGACAGGGGGCAATCAGCCCCAGCATTTT.

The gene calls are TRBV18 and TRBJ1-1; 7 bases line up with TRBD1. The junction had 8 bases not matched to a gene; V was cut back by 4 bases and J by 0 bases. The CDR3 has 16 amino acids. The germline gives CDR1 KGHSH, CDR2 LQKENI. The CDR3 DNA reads TGTGCCAGCTCACGCTCCGGGACAGCATTGAACACTGAAGCTTTCTTT. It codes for CASSRSGTALNTEAFF. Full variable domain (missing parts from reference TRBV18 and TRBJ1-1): NAGVMQNPRHLVRRRGQEARLRCSPMKGHSHVYWYRQLPEEGLKFMVYLQKENIIDESGMPKERFSAEFPKEGPSILRIQQVVRGDSAAYFCASSRSGTALNTEAFFGQGTRLTVV.

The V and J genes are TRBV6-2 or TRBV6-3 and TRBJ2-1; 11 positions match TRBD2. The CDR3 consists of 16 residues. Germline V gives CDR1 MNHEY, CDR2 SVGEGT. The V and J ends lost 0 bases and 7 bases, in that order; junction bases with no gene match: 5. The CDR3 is CASSYSTSGSWNEQFF. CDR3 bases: TGTGCCAGCAGTTACTCTACTAGCGGGAGTTGGAATGAGCAGTTCTTC.

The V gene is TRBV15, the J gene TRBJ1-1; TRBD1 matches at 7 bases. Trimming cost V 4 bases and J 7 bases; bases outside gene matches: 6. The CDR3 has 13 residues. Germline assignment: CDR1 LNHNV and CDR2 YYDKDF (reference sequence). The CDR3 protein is CATSTYRGGEAFF. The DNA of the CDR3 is TGTGCCACCAGCACTTACAGGGGAGGTGAAGCTTTCTTT.

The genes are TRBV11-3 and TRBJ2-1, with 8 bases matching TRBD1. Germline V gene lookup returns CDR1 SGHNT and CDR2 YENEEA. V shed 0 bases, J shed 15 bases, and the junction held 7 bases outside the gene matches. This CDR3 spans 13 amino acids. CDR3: CASSLDSAGGLFF. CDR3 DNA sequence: TGTGCCAGCAGCTTAGATAGTGCAGGGGGCCTGTTCTTC.

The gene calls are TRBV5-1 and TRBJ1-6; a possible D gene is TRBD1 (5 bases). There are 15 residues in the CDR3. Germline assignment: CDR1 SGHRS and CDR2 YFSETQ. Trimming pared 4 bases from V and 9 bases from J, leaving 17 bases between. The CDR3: CASSALTGSSSPLHF. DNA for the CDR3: TGCGCCAGCAGCGCTCTCACAGGCTCAAGTTCACCCCTCCACTTT.

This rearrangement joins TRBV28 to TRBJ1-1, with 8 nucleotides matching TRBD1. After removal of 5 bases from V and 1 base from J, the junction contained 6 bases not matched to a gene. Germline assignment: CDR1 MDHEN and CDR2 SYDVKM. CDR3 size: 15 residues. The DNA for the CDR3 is TGTGCCAGCAGTGTCACAGGGGGAAGGAACACTGAAGCTTTCTTT. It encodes CASSVTGGRNTEAFF.

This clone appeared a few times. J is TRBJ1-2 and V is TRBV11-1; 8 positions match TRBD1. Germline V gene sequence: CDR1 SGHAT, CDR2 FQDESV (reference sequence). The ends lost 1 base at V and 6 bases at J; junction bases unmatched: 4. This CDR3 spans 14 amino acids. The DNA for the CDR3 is TGTGCCAGCAGCTTAGGAACAGGGGGAGATGGCTACACCTTC. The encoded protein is CASSLGTGGDGYTF.

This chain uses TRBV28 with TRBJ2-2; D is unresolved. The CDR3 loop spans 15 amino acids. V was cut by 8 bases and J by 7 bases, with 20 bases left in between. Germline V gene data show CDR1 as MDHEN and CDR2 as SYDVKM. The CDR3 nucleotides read TGTGCCAGCGCCCGACTGGCCCTTAACGGCGGGGAGCTGTTTTTT. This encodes CASARLALNGGELFF.

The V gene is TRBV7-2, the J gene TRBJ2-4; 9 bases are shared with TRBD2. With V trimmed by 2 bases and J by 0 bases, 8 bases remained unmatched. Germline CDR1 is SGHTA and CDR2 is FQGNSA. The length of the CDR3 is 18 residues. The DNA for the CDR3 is TGTGCCAGCAGCTTACTGACTAGCGGTCCGATAGCCAAAAACATTCAGTACTTC. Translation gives CASSLLTSGPIAKNIQYF.

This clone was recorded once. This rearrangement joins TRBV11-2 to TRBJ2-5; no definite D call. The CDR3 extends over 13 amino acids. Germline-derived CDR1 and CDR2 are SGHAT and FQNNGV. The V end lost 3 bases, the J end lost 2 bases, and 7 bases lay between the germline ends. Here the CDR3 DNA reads TGTGCCAGCAGCTTGAGGCAGCAAGAGACCCAGTACTTC. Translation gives CASSLRQQETQYF.

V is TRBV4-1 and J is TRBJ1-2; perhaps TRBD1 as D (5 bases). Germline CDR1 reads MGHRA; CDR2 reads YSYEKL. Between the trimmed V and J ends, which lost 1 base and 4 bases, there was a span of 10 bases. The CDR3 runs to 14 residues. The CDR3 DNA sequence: TGCGCCAGCAGCCAAGGGGCAGGGATCTATGGCTACACCTTC. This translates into CASSQGAGIYGYTF.

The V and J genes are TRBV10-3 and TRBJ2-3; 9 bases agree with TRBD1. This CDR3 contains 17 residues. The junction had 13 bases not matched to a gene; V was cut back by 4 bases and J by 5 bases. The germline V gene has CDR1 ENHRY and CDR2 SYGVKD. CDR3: CAISGTQGARNKDTQYF. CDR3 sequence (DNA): TGTGCCATCAGTGGTACACAGGGGGCGCGTAATAAAGATACGCAGTATTTT.

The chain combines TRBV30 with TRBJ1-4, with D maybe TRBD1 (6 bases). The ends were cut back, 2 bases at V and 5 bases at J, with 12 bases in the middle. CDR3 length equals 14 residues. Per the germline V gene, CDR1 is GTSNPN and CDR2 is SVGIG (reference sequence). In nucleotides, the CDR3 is TGTGCCTGGAGTACGGACAGCTTCAATGAAAAACTGTTTTTT. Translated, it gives CAWSTDSFNEKLFF.

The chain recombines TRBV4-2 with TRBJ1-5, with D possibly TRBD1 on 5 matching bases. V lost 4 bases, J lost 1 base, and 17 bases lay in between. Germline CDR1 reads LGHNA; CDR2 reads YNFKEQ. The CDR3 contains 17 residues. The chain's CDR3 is CASSPSGTGTSNQPQHF. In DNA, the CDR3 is TGTGCCAGCAGCCCCTCCGGCACAGGAACAAGCAATCAGCCCCAGCATTTT.

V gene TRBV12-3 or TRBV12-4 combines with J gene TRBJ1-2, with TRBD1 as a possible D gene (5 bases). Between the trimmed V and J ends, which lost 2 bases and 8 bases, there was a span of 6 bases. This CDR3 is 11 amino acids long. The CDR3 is CASSLQGGYTF. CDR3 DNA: TGTGCCAGCAGTTTACAGGGAGGCTACACCTTC.

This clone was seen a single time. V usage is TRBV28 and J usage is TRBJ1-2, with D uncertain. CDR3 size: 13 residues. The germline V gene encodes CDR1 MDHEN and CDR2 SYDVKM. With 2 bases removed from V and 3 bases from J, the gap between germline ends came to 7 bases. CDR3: CASSLVHYYGYTF. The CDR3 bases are TGTGCCAGCAGTTTAGTCCATTACTATGGCTACACCTTC.

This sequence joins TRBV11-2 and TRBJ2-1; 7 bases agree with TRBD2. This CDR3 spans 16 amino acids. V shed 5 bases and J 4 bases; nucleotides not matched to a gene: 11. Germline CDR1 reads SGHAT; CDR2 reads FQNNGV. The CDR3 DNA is TGTGCCAGCAGCCAACGGGGGGTTGCGGGGTACAATGAGCAGTTCTTC. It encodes CASSQRGVAGYNEQFF.

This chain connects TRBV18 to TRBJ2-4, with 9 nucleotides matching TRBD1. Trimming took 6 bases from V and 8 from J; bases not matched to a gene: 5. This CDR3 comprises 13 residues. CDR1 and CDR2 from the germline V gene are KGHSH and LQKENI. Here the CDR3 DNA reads TGTGCCAGCTCTCGGGACAGGGAGGACATTCAGTACTTC. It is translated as CASSRDREDIQYF. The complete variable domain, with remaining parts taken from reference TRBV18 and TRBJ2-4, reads NAGVMQNPRHLVRRRGQEARLRCSPMKGHSHVYWYRQLPEEGLKFMVYLQKENIIDESGMPKERFSAEFPKEGPSILRIQQVVRGDSAAYFCASSRDREDIQYFGAGTRLSVL.

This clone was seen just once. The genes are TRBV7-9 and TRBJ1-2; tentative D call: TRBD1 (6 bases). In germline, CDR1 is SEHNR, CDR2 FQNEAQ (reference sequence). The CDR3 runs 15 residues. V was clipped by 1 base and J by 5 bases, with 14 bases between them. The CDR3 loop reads CASSLEAGEQYGYTF. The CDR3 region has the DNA TGTGCCAGCAGCTTAGAAGCAGGGGAGCAGTATGGCTACACCTTC.

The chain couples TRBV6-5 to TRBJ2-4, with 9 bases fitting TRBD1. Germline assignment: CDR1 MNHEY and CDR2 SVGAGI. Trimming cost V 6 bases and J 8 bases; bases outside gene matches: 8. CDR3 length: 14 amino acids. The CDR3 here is CASSLGQGKDIQYF. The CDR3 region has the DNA TGTGCCAGCAGCTTAGGACAGGGGAAAGACATTCAGTACTTC.

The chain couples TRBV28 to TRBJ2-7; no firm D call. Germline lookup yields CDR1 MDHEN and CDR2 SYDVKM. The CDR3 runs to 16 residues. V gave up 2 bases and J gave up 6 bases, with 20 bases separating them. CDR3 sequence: CASSLGQVGFRSEQYF. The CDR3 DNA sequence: TGTGCCAGCAGTTTAGGGCAGGTGGGTTTTCGGTCCGAGCAGTACTTC.

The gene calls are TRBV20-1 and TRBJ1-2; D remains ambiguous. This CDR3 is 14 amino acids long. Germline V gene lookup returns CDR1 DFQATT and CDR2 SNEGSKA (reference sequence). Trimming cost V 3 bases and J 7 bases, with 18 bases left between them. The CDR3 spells CSASTPTPGLGYTF. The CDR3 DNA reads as TGCAGTGCTAGTACCCCGACACCCGGCCTTGGCTACACCTTC.

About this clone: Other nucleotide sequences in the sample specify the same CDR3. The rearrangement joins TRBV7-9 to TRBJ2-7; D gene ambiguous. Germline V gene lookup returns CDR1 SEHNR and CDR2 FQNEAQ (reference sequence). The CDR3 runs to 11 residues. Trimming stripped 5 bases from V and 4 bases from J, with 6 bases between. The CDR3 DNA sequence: TGTGCCAGCAGCCCCGGTTACGAGCAGTACTTC. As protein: CASSPGYEQYF.

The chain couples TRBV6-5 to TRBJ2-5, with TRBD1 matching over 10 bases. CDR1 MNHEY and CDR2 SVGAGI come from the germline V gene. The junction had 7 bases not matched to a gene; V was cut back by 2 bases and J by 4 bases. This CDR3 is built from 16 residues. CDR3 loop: CASSYLGTGVGETQYF. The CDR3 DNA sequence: TGTGCCAGCAGTTACCTCGGGACAGGGGTGGGAGAGACCCAGTACTTC.

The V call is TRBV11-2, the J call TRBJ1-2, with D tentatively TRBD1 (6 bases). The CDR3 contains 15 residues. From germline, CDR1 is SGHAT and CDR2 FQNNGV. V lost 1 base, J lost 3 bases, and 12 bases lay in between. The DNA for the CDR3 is TGTGCCAGCAGCTTAGCGGGGGGGCCCCACTATGGCTACACCTTC. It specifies CASSLAGGPHYGYTF.

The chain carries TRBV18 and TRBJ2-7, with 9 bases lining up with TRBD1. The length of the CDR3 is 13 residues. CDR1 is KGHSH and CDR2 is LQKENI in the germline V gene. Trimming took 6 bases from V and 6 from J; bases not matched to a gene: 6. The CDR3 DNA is TGTGCCAGCTCCGAACAGGGGGCAGGCGAGCAGTACTTC. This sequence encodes CASSEQGAGEQYF. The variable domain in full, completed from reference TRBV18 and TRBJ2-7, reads NAGVMQNPRHLVRRRGQEARLRCSPMKGHSHVYWYRQLPEEGLKFMVYLQKENIIDESGMPKERFSAEFPKEGPSILRIQQVVRGDSAAYFCASSEQGAGEQYFGPGTRLTVT.

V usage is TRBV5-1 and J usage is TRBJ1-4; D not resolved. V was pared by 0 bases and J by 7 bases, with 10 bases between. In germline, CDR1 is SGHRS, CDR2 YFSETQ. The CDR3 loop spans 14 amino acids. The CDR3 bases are TGCGCCAGCAGCTTGGGAGGGATGGGTGAAAAACTGTTTTTT. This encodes CASSLGGMGEKLFF.

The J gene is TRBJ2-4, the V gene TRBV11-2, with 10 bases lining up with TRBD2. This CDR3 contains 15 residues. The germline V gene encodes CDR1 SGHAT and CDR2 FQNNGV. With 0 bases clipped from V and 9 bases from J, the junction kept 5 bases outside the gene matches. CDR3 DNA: TGTGCCAGCAGCTTAGAAGCTAGCGGGAGAGGCATTCAGTACTTC. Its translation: CASSLEASGRGIQYF.